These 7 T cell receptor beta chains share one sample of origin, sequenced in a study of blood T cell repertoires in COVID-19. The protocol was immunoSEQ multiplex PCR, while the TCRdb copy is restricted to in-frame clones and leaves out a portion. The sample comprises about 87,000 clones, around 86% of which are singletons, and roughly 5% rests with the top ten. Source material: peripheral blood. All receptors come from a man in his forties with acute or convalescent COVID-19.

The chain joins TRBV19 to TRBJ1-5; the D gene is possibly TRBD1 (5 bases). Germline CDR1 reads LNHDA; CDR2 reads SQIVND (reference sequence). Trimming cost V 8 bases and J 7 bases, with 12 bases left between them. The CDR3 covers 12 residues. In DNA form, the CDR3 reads TGTGCCAGTGGCTCAGGGCAGCAGCCCCAGCATTTT. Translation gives CASGSGQQPQHF.

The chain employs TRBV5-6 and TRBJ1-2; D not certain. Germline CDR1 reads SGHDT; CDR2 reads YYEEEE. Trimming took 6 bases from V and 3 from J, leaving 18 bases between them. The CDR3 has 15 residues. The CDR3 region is CASTPEGGRYYGYTF. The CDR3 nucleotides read TGTGCCAGCACCCCGGAGGGCGGTCGGTACTATGGCTACACCTTC.

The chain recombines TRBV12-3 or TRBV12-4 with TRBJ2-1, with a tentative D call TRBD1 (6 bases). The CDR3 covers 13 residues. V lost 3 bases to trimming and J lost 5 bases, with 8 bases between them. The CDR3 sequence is CASSLGQNNEQFF. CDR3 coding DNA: TGTGCCAGCAGTTTGGGACAAAACAATGAGCAGTTCTTC.

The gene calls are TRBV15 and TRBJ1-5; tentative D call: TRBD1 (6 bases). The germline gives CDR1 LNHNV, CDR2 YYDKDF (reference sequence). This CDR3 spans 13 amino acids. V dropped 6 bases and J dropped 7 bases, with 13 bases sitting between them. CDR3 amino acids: CATRGGAKQPQHF. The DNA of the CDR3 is TGTGCCACCAGAGGGGGGGCGAAGCAGCCCCAGCATTTT. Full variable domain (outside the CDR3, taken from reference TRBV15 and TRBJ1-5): DAMVIQNPRYQVTQFGKPVTLSCSQTLNHNVMYWYQQKSSQAPKLLFHYYDKDFNNEADTPDNFQSRRPNTSFCFLDIRSPGLGDTAMYLCATRGGAKQPQHFGDGTRLSIL.

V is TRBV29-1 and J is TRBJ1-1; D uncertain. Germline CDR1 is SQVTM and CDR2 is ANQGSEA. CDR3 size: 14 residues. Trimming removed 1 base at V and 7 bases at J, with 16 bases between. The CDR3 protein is CSVEGRTGIGEAFF. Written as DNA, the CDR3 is TGCAGCGTTGAAGGCAGGACTGGGATTGGTGAAGCTTTCTTT.

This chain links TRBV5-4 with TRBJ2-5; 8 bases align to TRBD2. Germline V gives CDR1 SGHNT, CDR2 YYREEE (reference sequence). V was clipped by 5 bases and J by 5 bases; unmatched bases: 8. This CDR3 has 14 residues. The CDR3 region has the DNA TGTGCCAGCAGTCGCGGACTAGCTCCCGAGACCCAGTACTTC. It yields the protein CASSRGLAPETQYF.

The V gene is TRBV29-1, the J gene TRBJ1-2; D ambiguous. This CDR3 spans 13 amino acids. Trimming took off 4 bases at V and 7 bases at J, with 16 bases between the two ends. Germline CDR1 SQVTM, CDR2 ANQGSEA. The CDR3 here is CSVVGEGFGGYTF. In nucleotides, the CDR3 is TGCAGCGTTGTAGGAGAGGGATTCGGTGGCTACACCTTC.